This TCR beta chain is drawn from a study of PD-1 blockade in classical Hodgkin lymphoma. Study-wide results and limits: Among the patients, those starting nivolumab under 1 year after ASCT were excluded. Reports indicated that newly diagnosed patients had lower baseline TCR diversity than healthy donors did. Newly diagnosed patients had diversity similar to the baseline diversity of complete responders.

This CDR3 region has 15 residues. Looked up from germline, CDR1 is SGHAT and CDR2 is FQNNGV. Trimming shortened V by 5 bases and J by 0 bases, and 14 bases separated the two germline ends. Time point reported: cycle 4 day 1 (C4D1), after 5 to 7 weeks of nivolumab. All trial patients relapsed after autologous stem cell transplantation. Magnetic negative selection, applied to thawed PBMCs, was used to isolate the CD8+ T cells. Patients reached a best response of complete response, partial response or progressive disease. The repertoire was sequenced with immunoSEQ multiplex PCR; TCRdb's copy has only in-frame clones and lacks some. The sample carries 15,000 to 25,000 clones, more than 75% recorded once. Concerning this clone: Antigen unknown.

The sequences come from CD8+ T cells from blood, collected before the fourth cycle of nivolumab. The V call is TRBV11-2, the J call TRBJ2-7; the D is unclear. This clonotype was obtained from a human donor with classical Hodgkin lymphoma. CDR3 coding DNA: TGTGCCAGCAGCCTTACCACCCCCAGCTCCTACGAGCAGTACTTC. Protein product: CASSLTTPSSYEQYF.